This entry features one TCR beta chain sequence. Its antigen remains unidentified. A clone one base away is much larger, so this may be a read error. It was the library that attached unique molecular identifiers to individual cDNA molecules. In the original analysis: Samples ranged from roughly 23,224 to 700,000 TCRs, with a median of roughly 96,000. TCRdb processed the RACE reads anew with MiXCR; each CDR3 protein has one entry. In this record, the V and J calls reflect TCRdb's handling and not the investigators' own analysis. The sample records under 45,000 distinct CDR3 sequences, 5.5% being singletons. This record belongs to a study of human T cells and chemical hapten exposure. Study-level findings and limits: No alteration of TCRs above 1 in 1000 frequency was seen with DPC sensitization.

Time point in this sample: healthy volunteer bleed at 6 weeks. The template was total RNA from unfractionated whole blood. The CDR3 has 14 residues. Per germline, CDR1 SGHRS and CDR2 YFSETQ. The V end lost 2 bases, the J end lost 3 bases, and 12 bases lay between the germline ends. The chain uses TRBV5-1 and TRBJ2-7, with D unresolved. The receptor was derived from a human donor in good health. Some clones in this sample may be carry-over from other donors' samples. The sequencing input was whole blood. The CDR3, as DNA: TGCGCCAGCAGCTTCAGAGGTTCCAACTACGAGCAGTACTTC. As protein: CASSFRGSNYEQYF.